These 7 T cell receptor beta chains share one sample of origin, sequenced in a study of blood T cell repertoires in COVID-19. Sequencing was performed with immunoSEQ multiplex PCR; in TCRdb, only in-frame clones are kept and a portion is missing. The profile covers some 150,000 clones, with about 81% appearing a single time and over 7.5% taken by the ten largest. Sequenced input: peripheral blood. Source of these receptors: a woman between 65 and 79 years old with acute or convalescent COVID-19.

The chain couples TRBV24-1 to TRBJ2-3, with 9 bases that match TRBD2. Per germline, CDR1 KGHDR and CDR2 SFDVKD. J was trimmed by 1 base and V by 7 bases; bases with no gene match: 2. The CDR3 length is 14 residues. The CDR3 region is CATRGGGGTDTQYF. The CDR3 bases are TGTGCCACCAGGGGCGGGGGGGGCACAGATACGCAGTATTTT.

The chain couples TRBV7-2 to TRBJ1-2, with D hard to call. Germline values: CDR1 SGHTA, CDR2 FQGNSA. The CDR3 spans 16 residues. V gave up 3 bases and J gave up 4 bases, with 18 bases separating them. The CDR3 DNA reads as TGTGCCAGCAGCTTCGGGTTGGGTGAGGGTACCTATGGCTACACCTTC. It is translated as CASSFGLGEGTYGYTF.

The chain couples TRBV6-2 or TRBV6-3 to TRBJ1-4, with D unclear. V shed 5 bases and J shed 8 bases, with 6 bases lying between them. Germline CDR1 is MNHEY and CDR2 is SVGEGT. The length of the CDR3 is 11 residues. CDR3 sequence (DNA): TGTGCCAGCAGTCGAGGAGAAAAACTGTTTTTT. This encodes CASSRGEKLFF.

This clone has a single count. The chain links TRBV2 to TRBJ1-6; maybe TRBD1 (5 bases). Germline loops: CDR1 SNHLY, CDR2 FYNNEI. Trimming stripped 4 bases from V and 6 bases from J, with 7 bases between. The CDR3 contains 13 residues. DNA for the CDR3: TGTGCCAGCAGTGCAGGGTTTAATTCACCCCTCCACTTT. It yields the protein CASSAGFNSPLHF.

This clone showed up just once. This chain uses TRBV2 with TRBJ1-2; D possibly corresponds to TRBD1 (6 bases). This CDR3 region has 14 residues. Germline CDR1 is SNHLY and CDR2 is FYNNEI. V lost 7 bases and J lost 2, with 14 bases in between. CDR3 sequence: CASTYHQGNYGYTF. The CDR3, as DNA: TGTGCCAGCACCTATCACCAGGGGAACTATGGCTACACCTTC.

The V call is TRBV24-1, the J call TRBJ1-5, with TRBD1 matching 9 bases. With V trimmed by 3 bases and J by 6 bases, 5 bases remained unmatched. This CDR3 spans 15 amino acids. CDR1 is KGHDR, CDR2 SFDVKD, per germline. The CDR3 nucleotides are TGTGCCACCAGTGATCCGGGACAGGGTAGTCAGCCCCAGCATTTT. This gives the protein CATSDPGQGSQPQHF.

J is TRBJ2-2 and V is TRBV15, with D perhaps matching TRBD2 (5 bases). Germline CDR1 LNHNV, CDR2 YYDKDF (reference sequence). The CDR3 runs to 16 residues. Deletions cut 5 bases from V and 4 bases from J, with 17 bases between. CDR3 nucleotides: TGTGCCACCAGCTCTAAGCCTGTTGGGAGCACCGGGGAGCTGTTTTTT. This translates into CATSSKPVGSTGELFF. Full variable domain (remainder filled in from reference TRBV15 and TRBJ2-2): DAMVIQNPRYQVTQFGKPVTLSCSQTLNHNVMYWYQQKSSQAPKLLFHYYDKDFNNEADTPDNFQSRRPNTSFCFLDIRSPGLGDTAMYLCATSSKPVGSTGELFFGEGSRLTVL.